This entry describes one T cell receptor beta chain. Antigen: not known. Germline-derived CDR1 and CDR2 are SNHLY and FYNNEI. Trimming took 4 bases from V and 8 from J, leaving 8 bases between them. The CDR3 sequence is 11 residues long. This entry is derived from a study of graft-versus-host responses after intestinal transplantation. As for the study in general: Every transplant recipient was induced with anti-thymocyte globulin, then maintained on tacrolimus and steroids for around 3 years.

TCRdb keeps only in-frame clones here, not all; method: immunoSEQ multiplex PCR. In the table there are more than 70,000 clones, 85% to 95% of which are singletons. Study-wide points: High graft-versus-host to host-versus-graft T cell clonal ratios marked allografts of patients with graft-donor macrochimerism.

The chain uses TRBV2 and TRBJ1-1, with a tentative D call TRBD1 (5 bases). The sample was unstimulated CD8+ T cells sorted from spleen or lymph node cells, taken before transplant. This clonotype was obtained from a human donor who was the organ donor for an intestinal transplant. In DNA form, the CDR3 reads TGTGCCAGCAGTGGGCGGGGCGAAGCTTTCTTT. It translates to CASSGRGEAFF.